These T cell receptor beta chains were read from a single sample in a study of blood T cell repertoires in COVID-19. Assay: immunoSEQ multiplex PCR; the TCRdb copy retains only in-frame clones and omits some. The sample contains 200,000 to 250,000 clones, about 82% of which appear only once. The sample consisted of peripheral blood. These receptors all stem from a woman aged 80 or over with COVID-19, enrolled during active disease. Each CDR3 is given with its conserved first and last residue. D genes are given only for firm matches. Part of the rows lack a size; the others show once, few, many or a class for expanded clones.

D: NA
J: TRBJ2-4
size: once
V: TRBV19
DNA: TGTGCCAGTAGTACCGAGACGGGGAGCATTCAGTACTTC
CDR3: CASSTETGSIQYF

D: NA
J: TRBJ1-5
size: NA
V: TRBV19
DNA: TGTGCCAGTAGTATGACTGGGCCCCAGCATTTT
CDR3: CASSMTGPQHF

D: TRBD2
J: TRBJ2-3
size: NA
V: TRBV5-1
DNA: TGCGCCAGCAGCCCGACTAGCCCAGATACGCAGTATTTT
CDR3: CASSPTSPDTQYF

D: NA
J: TRBJ1-5
size: NA
V: TRBV3-1/TRBV3-2
DNA: TGTGCCAGCAGCCAAGGTGGGCGGGGTAGCAATCAGCCCCAGCATTTT
CDR3: CASSQGGRGSNQPQHF

D: TRBD1
J: TRBJ1-1
size: NA
V: TRBV5-4
DNA: TGTGCCAGCAGCTTGGTTGACAGGGGGCAGGGTGAAGCTTTCTTT
CDR3: CASSLVDRGQGEAFF

D: NA
J: TRBJ2-1
size: NA
V: TRBV28
DNA: TGTGCCAGCAGTTTCTCGGGGTTGGGGTACAATGAGCAGTTCTTC
CDR3: CASSFSGLGYNEQFF

D: TRBD2
J: TRBJ2-2
size: once
V: TRBV5-1
DNA: TGCGCCAGCAGCCTAGCGGGGGGCAACACCGGGGAGCTGTTTTTT
CDR3: CASSLAGGNTGELFF

D: TRBD1
J: TRBJ1-2
size: NA
V: TRBV10-3
DNA: TGTGCCATCAGTGAGTCCCTACCCGGACAGGGAAATAACTATGGCTACACCTTC
CDR3: CAISESLPGQGNNYGYTF

D: NA
J: TRBJ1-4
size: NA
V: TRBV3-1/TRBV3-2
DNA: TGTGCCAGCAGCCACTCCAGTGAAAAACTGTTTTTT
CDR3: CASSHSSEKLFF

D: NA
J: TRBJ2-3
size: NA
V: TRBV29-1
DNA: TGCAGCGTTGGTTCGCCGGGGTTTTCCCCAGATACGCAGTATTTT
CDR3: CSVGSPGFSPDTQYF

D: NA
J: TRBJ1-3
size: NA
V: TRBV5-1
DNA: TGCGCCAGCAGCTCGGAACAGGTTATCTCTGGAAACACCATATATTTT
CDR3: CASSSEQVISGNTIYF

D: TRBD2
J: TRBJ2-1
size: NA
V: TRBV6-2/TRBV6-3
DNA: TGTGCCAGCAGTGTAACTGGCGGGGGGGCGGGGCAGGATGAGCAGTTCTTC
CDR3: CASSVTGGGAGQDEQFF

D: TRBD1
J: TRBJ1-2
size: NA
V: TRBV9
DNA: TGTGCCAGCAGCGGACAATCAGGGGGCAACCCTGGCTACACCTTC
CDR3: CASSGQSGGNPGYTF

D: TRBD1
J: TRBJ1-2
size: NA
V: TRBV28
DNA: TGTGCCAGCAGCTTGGTCACCGGGACAGGGGATGGCTACACCTTC
CDR3: CASSLVTGTGDGYTF

D: TRBD1
J: TRBJ2-5
size: once
V: TRBV7-8
DNA: TGTGCCAGCAGCTTACGGGACAGGGGAGGGGGAGAGACCCAGTACTTC
CDR3: CASSLRDRGGGETQYF

D: NA
J: TRBJ1-1
size: few
V: TRBV28
DNA: TGTGCCAGCAGTGCCTACAGGGTTGCGAACACTGAAGCTTTCTTT
CDR3: CASSAYRVANTEAFF

D: TRBD1
J: TRBJ1-4
size: NA
V: TRBV6-6
DNA: TGTGCCAGCAGGTTGACAGGGGCTAATGAAAAACTGTTTTTT
CDR3: CASRLTGANEKLFF

D: TRBD2
J: TRBJ2-1
size: NA
V: TRBV7-2
DNA: TGTGCCAGCAGCTCCGCCGGGACTAGAAATGAGCAGTTCTTC
CDR3: CASSSAGTRNEQFF

D: TRBD2
J: TRBJ2-2
size: NA
V: TRBV27
DNA: TGTGCCAGCAAGAACCCGGGGGGGAACACCGGGGAGCTGTTTTTT
CDR3: CASKNPGGNTGELFF

D: TRBD1
J: TRBJ1-6
size: NA
V: TRBV29-1
DNA: TGCAGCGTCGCCGTTGGGGACAGGGAGTCGCCCCTCCACTTT
CDR3: CSVAVGDRESPLHF

D: NA
J: TRBJ2-2
size: NA
V: TRBV5-1
DNA: TGCGCCAGCAGCCACACCGGGACAAACACCGGGGAGCTGTTTTTT
CDR3: CASSHTGTNTGELFF

D: NA
J: TRBJ1-1
size: NA
V: TRBV28
DNA: TGTGCCAGCAGTGGCGGTCTGGGGCAGGGTGAAGCTTTCTTT
CDR3: CASSGGLGQGEAFF

D: TRBD2
J: TRBJ2-3
size: NA
V: TRBV15
DNA: TGTGCCACCAGCAGAGTGGGGCGGGGGGCTTTCACAGATACGCAGTATTTT
CDR3: CATSRVGRGAFTDTQYF

D: NA
J: TRBJ1-5
size: NA
V: TRBV5-1
DNA: TGCGCCAGCAGCCTGAACGATGCGGTAAATCAGCCCCAGCATTTT
CDR3: CASSLNDAVNQPQHF

D: TRBD1
J: TRBJ2-1
size: NA
V: TRBV5-6
DNA: TGTGCCAGCAGCGGGGGACAGAGCTACAATGAGCAGTTCTTC
CDR3: CASSGGQSYNEQFF

D: NA
J: TRBJ1-2
size: NA
V: TRBV19
DNA: TGTGCCAGTAGTTCCGTCCGAGGGGGTCCTGCCGGCTACACCTTC
CDR3: CASSSVRGGPAGYTF

D: TRBD1
J: TRBJ2-7
size: NA
V: TRBV5-6
DNA: TGTGCCAGCAGCTTCAGGACAGGGGTTCTCGAGCAGTACTTC
CDR3: CASSFRTGVLEQYF

D: TRBD2
J: TRBJ2-2
size: NA
V: TRBV28
DNA: TGTCCCAGCCCCACGGGGGGGGGTAACGCCGGGGAGCTGTTTTTT
CDR3: CPSPTGGGNAGELFF

D: TRBD2
J: TRBJ2-3
size: NA
V: TRBV2
DNA: TGTGCCAGCCTACCCGAGGAGAGCGGGGTTGATACGCAGTATTTT
CDR3: CASLPEESGVDTQYF